This record looks at one TCR beta chain sequence and its context. Its antigen is not known. This sample was taken from a study of shared clonotypes between healthy human individuals. Study outcomes and limitations: Rarefaction gave evidence that sorted-subset sequencing remained incomplete despite large depth. The represented genetic and exposure-history diversity was limited by the small number of donors.

Everyone who donated was a Caucasian adult who lived in Nashville, Tennessee. The assay was immunoSEQ multiplex PCR, and TCRdb's table has in-frame clones only and misses some. This sample yields more than 2,000,000 clones, of which approximately 92% are seen a single time; 0.13% to 0.15% belongs to the top ten. This clonotype was obtained from a man in his late teens or twenties in good health. Sequencing was carried out using naive CD4+ T cells sorted from blood. The subset was: CD45RA+ positively selected.

This CDR3 is CASSLRTGGKDTEAFF. The CDR3, as DNA: TGCGCCAGCAGCTTGAGGACAGGGGGCAAGGACACTGAAGCTTTCTTT. The chain couples TRBV5-1 to TRBJ1-1; 11 bases agree with TRBD1. The V segment lost 1 base and the J segment 3 bases; nucleotides outside the gene matches: 5. From germline, CDR1 is SGHRS and CDR2 YFSETQ. CDR3 length: 16 amino acids.